This T cell receptor beta chain came from a study of shared clonotypes between healthy human individuals. Study overall: The donors, a couple of women and a few men, were aged 18 to 49. Whole-study findings and limits: Against clonotypes common to all four donors, non-shared ones had lower generation probabilities. Naive CD4 clonotypes overlapped across several donors at about 5.2%.

Per germline, CDR1 MNHEY and CDR2 SMNVEV (reference sequence). CDR3 size: 13 residues. Trimming left V 5 bases short and J 4 bases short, with 12 bases between. Naive CD8 cells comprised CD45RO-negative, CCR7-positively selected cells, excluding terminally differentiated effector memory CD45RA+ cells. TCRdb's table, derived via immunoSEQ multiplex PCR, lists solely in-frame clones and lacks some. The sample records about 580,000 clones, 98% being singletons. With respect to this clone: Its matching antigen is unknown.

The rearrangement uses TRBV27 and TRBJ2-7, with D possibly being TRBD1 (5 bases). Sequenced: naive CD8+ T cells sorted from blood. The source is a man aged 25-45 years in good health. The CDR3 bases are TGTGCCAGCAGTAACCAGGGTTTATACGAGCAGTACTTC. Residues: CASSNQGLYEQYF.